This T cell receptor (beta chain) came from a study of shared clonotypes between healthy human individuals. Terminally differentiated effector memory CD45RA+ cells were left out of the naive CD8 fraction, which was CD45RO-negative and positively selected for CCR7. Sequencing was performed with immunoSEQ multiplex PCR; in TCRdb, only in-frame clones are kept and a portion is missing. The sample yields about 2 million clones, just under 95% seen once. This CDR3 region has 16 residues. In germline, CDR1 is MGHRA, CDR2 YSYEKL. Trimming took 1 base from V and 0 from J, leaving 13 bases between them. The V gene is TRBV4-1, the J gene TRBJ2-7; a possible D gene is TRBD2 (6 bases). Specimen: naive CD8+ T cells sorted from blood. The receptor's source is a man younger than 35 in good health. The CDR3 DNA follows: TGCGCCAGCAGCCAAGGGAGGGTCTCATCCTCCTACGAGCAGTACTTC. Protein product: CASSQGRVSSSYEQYF.